This TCR beta chain was identified during a study of blood T cell repertoires in COVID-19. Study overall: The origin of the acute and convalescent COVID-19 samples was the United States, Italy and Spain.

Under the authors' procedure: Reference gene primer amplification in the assay estimated nucleated cell counts. Method: immunoSEQ multiplex PCR; TCRdb's copy keeps in-frame clones and lacks some. V and J calls and clone size follow that table, whereas D and trimming were derived from the DNA. The sample lists 150,000 to 170,000 clones; 76% were seen once. Germline CDR1 reads SGDLS; CDR2 reads YYNGEE. The junction had 12 bases not matched to a gene; V was cut back by 3 bases and J by 5 bases. The CDR3 has 16 residues. Sequenced input: peripheral blood. This sequence joins TRBV9 and TRBJ1-2; 8 bases align to TRBD1. The receptor comes from a woman of 80 years or more with acute or convalescent COVID-19. Written as DNA, the CDR3 is TGTGCCAGCAGCGATAAATCAGGGGGCAGTGGTTATGGCTACACCTTC. Translating it yields CASSDKSGGSGYGYTF.